This passage covers 21 T cell receptor beta chains from one sample sequenced in a study of technical replicates of blood from a handful of donors. Profiled with immunoSEQ multiplex PCR; TCRdb holds only in-frame clones, not every one. The sample includes approximately 50,000 clones, 70% to 90% of them seen just once. Sequenced: PBMCs. The receptors were sampled from a human donor in good health. Some clones in this sample may be carry-over from other donors' samples.

The rearrangement links TRBV29-1 to TRBJ2-7; TRBD2 is a possible D gene (5 bases). CDR1 is SQVTM, CDR2 ANQGSEA, per germline. With 5 bases removed from V and 0 bases from J, the gap between germline ends came to 17 bases. This CDR3 has 15 residues. CDR3 coding DNA: TGCAGCGTTAAGTATCCAGGACTGAGCTCCTACGAGCAGTACTTC. Its protein is CSVKYPGLSSYEQYF.

The rearrangement links TRBV5-5 to TRBJ2-5, with D perhaps matching TRBD1 (6 bases). Germline V gives CDR1 SGHKS, CDR2 YYEKEE (reference sequence). The CDR3 loop spans 17 amino acids. V shed 0 bases and J shed 1 base, with 16 bases lying between them. The CDR3 DNA is TGTGCCAGCAGCTTGGTAAGACAGGCTTTGGGCCAAGAGACCCAGTACTTC. Protein: CASSLVRQALGQETQYF.

J is TRBJ1-1 and V is TRBV18; D possibly corresponds to TRBD1 (6 bases). The V end was cut by 4 bases, the J end by 4 bases, with 16 bases between. There are 15 residues in the CDR3. The germline CDR1 and CDR2 sequences are KGHSH and LQKENI. CDR3 DNA: TGTGCCAGCTCACAGGGGGGGCCCGGCGCCACTGAAGCTTTCTTT. Amino acid sequence: CASSQGGPGATEAFF.

The chain links TRBV7-9 to TRBJ2-7; D not resolved. The length of the CDR3 is 15 residues. Trimming cost V 4 bases and J 1 base, with 14 bases left between them. The V gene's germline CDR1 is SEHNR and CDR2 FQNEAQ (reference sequence). The CDR3 is CASSSTAEMSYEQYF. DNA for the CDR3: TGTGCCAGCAGCTCCACAGCCGAGATGTCCTACGAGCAGTACTTC.

The rearrangement links TRBV7-2 to TRBJ2-1; TRBD2 is a possible D gene (6 bases). CDR1 and CDR2 from the germline V gene are SGHTA and FQGNSA. The CDR3 runs to 14 residues. With 1 base removed from V and 7 bases from J, the gap between germline ends came to 11 bases. The CDR3 nucleotides are TGTGCCAGCAGCTTAGAGAGCGGAGGGAATGAGCAGTTCTTC. Its protein is CASSLESGGNEQFF.

The rearrangement links TRBV6-6 to TRBJ2-6; 7 bases are a match to TRBD1. The CDR3 consists of 14 residues. The germline gives CDR1 MNHNY, CDR2 SVGAGI (reference sequence). J was trimmed by 0 bases and V by 8 bases; bases with no gene match: 1. The DNA of the CDR3 is TGTGCCAGCTCAGGGGGCTCTGGGGCCAACGTCCTGACTTTC. Its protein product is CASSGGSGANVLTF.

V and J are TRBV25-1 and TRBJ2-5; 8 bases map to TRBD2. Trimming at V came to 6 bases and at J to 4 bases, leaving 7 bases not matched to a gene. Germline-derived CDR1 and CDR2 are MGHDK and SYGVNS. The CDR3 consists of 14 residues. The DNA of the CDR3 is TGTGCCAGCAGGCGGGCGGGGGGAGGAGAGACCCAGTACTTC. This codes for CASRRAGGGETQYF.

The chain combines TRBV7-8 with TRBJ2-1; 7 bases are a match to TRBD1. V shed 4 bases, J shed 6 bases, and the junction held 3 bases outside the gene matches. The CDR3 sequence is 13 residues long. The germline V gene has CDR1 SGHVS and CDR2 FQNEAQ. The CDR3 spells CASSSDRVNEQFF. CDR3 sequence (DNA): TGTGCCAGCAGCTCCGACAGGGTCAATGAGCAGTTCTTC.

This chain joins TRBV11-2 and TRBJ2-1; 9 nucleotides match TRBD1. Germline V gene lookup returns CDR1 SGHAT and CDR2 FQNNGV. This CDR3 region has 16 residues. The trim removed 5 bases at V and 7 bases at J, leaving 12 bases unmatched. CDR3 region: CASSPIVGQGPNEQFF. The CDR3, as DNA: TGTGCCAGCAGCCCAATCGTGGGACAGGGACCAAATGAGCAGTTCTTC. The full variable domain, completed using reference TRBV11-2 and TRBJ2-1, is EAGVAQSPRYKIIEKRQSVAFWCNPISGHATLYWYQQILGQGPKLLIQFQNNGVVDDSQLPKDRFSAERLKGVDSTLKIQPAKLEDSAVYLCASSPIVGQGPNEQFFGPGTRLTVL.

The J gene is TRBJ2-3, the V gene TRBV25-1; D gene unclear. The CDR3 has 12 amino acids. The V and J ends lost 4 bases and 1 base respectively, with 3 bases between them. Germline V CDR1 and CDR2: MGHDK, SYGVNS. CDR3 residues: CASSAGTDTQYF. CDR3 DNA: TGTGCCAGCAGTGCGGGCACAGATACGCAGTATTTT.

V is TRBV6-1 and J is TRBJ1-2; possible D gene TRBD1, 6 bases. V lost 4 bases, J lost 1 base, and 13 bases lay in between. The CDR3 length is 15 residues. Germline CDR1 MNHNS, CDR2 SASEGT. CDR3 coding DNA: TGTGCCAGCAGTGGGACAGCCCTAAGTAACTATGGCTACACCTTC. It is translated as CASSGTALSNYGYTF.

This clone was seen once. The chain has TRBV7-8 and TRBJ2-7; TRBD2 matches at 9 bases. Looked up from germline, CDR1 is SGHVS and CDR2 is FQNEAQ. The CDR3 has 17 amino acids. V was pared by 2 bases and J by 2 bases, with 10 bases of the junction left unmatched. The CDR3 nucleotides are TGTGCCAGCAGCTTATTCTTACTAGCGGGCGCAACCTACGAGCAGTACTTC. Its translation: CASSLFLLAGATYEQYF.

J is TRBJ1-5 and V is TRBV7-2; D call uncertain. With 5 bases removed from V and 5 bases from J, the gap between germline ends came to 10 bases. This CDR3 contains 13 residues. Germline CDR1 reads SGHTA; CDR2 reads FQGNSA. CDR3 in DNA: TGTGCCAGCAGCAGCCAGAGGGATCAGCCCCAGCATTTT. Translated: CASSSQRDQPQHF.

The rearrangement uses TRBV7-2 and TRBJ2-2, with TRBD1 matching over 10 bases. Germline loops: CDR1 SGHTA, CDR2 FQGNSA. V gave up 5 bases and J gave up 5 bases; unmatched junction bases: 17. The CDR3 consists of 19 residues. The CDR3 region has the DNA TGTGCCAGCAGCCCCCGACAGGGGGCTAGTTGGGGGGGTACCGGGGAGCTGTTTTTT. It encodes CASSPRQGASWGGTGELFF.

The chain's CDR3 is CASSLDLRSADTQYF. CDR3 nucleotide sequence: TGTGCCAGCAGCTTAGATCTTAGGAGCGCAGATACGCAGTATTTT. The rearrangement uses TRBV7-2 and TRBJ2-3; unclear D gene. V was clipped by 1 base and J by 4 bases, with 12 bases between them. This CDR3 region has 15 residues. In germline, CDR1 is SGHTA, CDR2 FQGNSA.

V and J are TRBV7-2 and TRBJ2-7, with TRBD1 identical over 8 bases. The CDR3 covers 14 residues. Germline V gives CDR1 SGHTA, CDR2 FQGNSA. V shed 5 bases, J shed 4 bases, and the junction held 7 bases outside the gene matches. The CDR3: CASSKQGGIYEQYF. The CDR3 DNA reads TGTGCCAGCAGCAAACAGGGGGGAATTTACGAGCAGTACTTC.

This chain links TRBV4-1 with TRBJ1-2, with TRBD1 matching 10 bases. Germline CDR1 is MGHRA and CDR2 is YSYEKL. This CDR3 spans 16 amino acids. The V and J ends lost 3 bases and 2 bases, in that order; junction bases with no gene match: 6. CDR3 nucleotide sequence: TGCGCCAGCAGCCACCCGACAGGGGGCAAAAACTATGGCTACACCTTC. Residues: CASSHPTGGKNYGYTF.

The chain uses TRBV10-3 and TRBJ2-7; D is possibly TRBD1 (6 bases). This CDR3 comprises 15 residues. Germline CDR1 ENHRY, CDR2 SYGVKD. V shed 0 bases and J shed 5 bases, with 14 bases lying between them. Written as DNA, the CDR3 is TGTGCCATCAGTGAGTCGAGGAACAGGGCCCACGAGCAGTACTTC. Encoded protein: CAISESRNRAHEQYF.

The rearrangement joins TRBV19 to TRBJ2-7; 7 bases match TRBD2. The J segment lost 7 bases and the V segment lost 6 bases, leaving 6 bases of the junction unmatched. The CDR3 has 12 residues. Germline values: CDR1 LNHDA, CDR2 SQIVND (reference sequence). The CDR3 loop is CASSPWGGEQYF. Here the CDR3 DNA reads TGTGCCAGTAGCCCTTGGGGAGGGGAGCAGTACTTC.

This chain connects TRBV30 to TRBJ1-2; a weak D match, TRBD1 (5 bases). This CDR3 has 15 amino acids. Germline CDR1 and CDR2: GTSNPN and SVGIG (reference sequence). V was trimmed by 0 bases and J by 5 bases, leaving 16 bases between them. This CDR3 is CAWSVRRGEVYGYTF. Here the CDR3 DNA reads TGTGCCTGGAGTGTACGGAGAGGGGAGGTGTATGGCTACACCTTC.

CDR3 amino acids: CASSQGVTSGNTDTQYF. CDR3 DNA: TGTGCCAGCAGCCAGGGGGTGACTAGCGGAAACACAGATACGCAGTATTTT. The chain uses TRBV4-2 and TRBJ2-3; 9 bases are a match to TRBD2. Per the germline V gene, CDR1 is LGHNA and CDR2 is YNFKEQ. CDR3 length: 17 residues. J lost 2 bases, V lost 3 bases, and 9 bases had no gene match.